This T cell receptor (beta chain) was captured in a study of cytomegalovirus exposure and HLA in healthy donors. Primers: 60 Vbeta forward and 13 Jbeta reverse. The data were produced by immunoSEQ multiplex PCR, yet TCRdb's version contains in-frame clones alone and is incomplete. This sample yields roughly 200,000 clones, of which about four fifths are seen a single time; just under 3% belongs to the top ten. The CDR3 is 15 amino acids. Trimming cost V 2 bases and J 4 bases, with 16 bases left between them. Germline V gives CDR1 SQVTM, CDR2 ANQGSEA. Sequencing used PBMCs. This receptor was obtained from a male donor in good health and CMV-seronegative. The chain has TRBV29-1 and TRBJ2-3; D not resolved. CDR3 sequence reads: CSVEMANLEPDTQYF. The DNA of the CDR3 is TGCAGCGTTGAAATGGCAAATTTGGAGCCAGATACGCAGTATTTT.